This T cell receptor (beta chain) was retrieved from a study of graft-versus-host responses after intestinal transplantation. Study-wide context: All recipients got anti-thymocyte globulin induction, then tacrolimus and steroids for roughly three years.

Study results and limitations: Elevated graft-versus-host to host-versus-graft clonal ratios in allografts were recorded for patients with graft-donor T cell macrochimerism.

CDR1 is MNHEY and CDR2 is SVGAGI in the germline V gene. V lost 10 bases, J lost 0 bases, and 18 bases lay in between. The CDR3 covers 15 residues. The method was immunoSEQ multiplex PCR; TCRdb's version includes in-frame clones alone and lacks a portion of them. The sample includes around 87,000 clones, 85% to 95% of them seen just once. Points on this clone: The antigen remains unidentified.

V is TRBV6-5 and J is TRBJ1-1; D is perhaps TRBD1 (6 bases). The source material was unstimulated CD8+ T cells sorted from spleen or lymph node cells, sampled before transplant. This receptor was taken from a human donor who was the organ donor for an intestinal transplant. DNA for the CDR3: TGTGCCACCCACCTAAGGGACACTATGAACACTGAAGCTTTCTTT. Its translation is CATHLRDTMNTEAFF.